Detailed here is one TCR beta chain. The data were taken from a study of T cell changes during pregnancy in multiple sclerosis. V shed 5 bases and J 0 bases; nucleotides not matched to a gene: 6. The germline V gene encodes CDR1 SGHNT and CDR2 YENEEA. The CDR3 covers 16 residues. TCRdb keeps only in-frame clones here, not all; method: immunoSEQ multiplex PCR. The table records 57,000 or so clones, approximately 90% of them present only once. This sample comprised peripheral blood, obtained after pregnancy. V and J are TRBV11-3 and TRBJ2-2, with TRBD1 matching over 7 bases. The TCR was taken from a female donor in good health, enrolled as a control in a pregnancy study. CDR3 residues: CASSGRQGSNTGELFF. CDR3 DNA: TGTGCCAGCAGCGGACGACAGGGCTCGAACACCGGGGAGCTGTTTTTT.